This T cell receptor beta chain came from a study of molecular identifiers for immune sequencing clone quantification. Previously described methods and listed TCR primers were employed for the bulk TCR libraries. TCRdb passed the PCR reads through MiXCR, listing each CDR3 protein once. The sample contains around 54,000 distinct CDR3 sequences, approximately 25% of which appear only once. This CDR3 is 12 amino acids long. V lost 3 bases to trimming and J lost 6 bases, with 9 bases between them. About this clonotype: This may be a read error, as it is one base from a much larger clone.

The chain couples TRBV12-3 or TRBV12-4 to TRBJ2-7, with D unresolved. The receptor comes from a human donor in good health. Some libraries in this study had Jurkat cell RNA spiked in. The material sequenced was naive CD8+ T cells from blood, with Jurkat cell RNA spiked in. Subset reported: FACS-sorted CD8+CD4-CCR7+CD45RA+ naive T cells. The CDR3 reads CASSFSTCEQYF. The CDR3 bases are TGTGCCAGCAGTTTTTCTACCTGCGAGCAGTACTTC.